This is a list of T cell receptor beta chains from one sample in a study of identical twins. Using its own MiXCR run on the 5' RACE reads, TCRdb lists one record per CDR3 protein. Altogether roughly 770,000 distinct CDR3 sequences are present, over 15% being singletons, with the ten largest covering roughly 14%. These data were also filed under a second study, of T cells expressing NK-cell markers.

The sample comprised PBMCs. The receptors were sampled from a woman younger than 35 in good health. Each CDR3 is given with its conserved first and last residue. Only some rows state a clone size, as once, few, many or a class for expanded clones.

J gene: TRBJ2-7; clone size: many; V gene: TRBV7-2; CDR3 protein: CASSPRLRTYEQYF
J gene: TRBJ1-5; clone size: few; V gene: TRBV2; CDR3 protein: CASSVQGSQPQHF
J gene: TRBJ2-7; clone size: -; V gene: TRBV9; CDR3 protein: CASSVEGLADREQYF
J gene: TRBJ2-7; clone size: -; V gene: TRBV2; CDR3 protein: CASSEQGSTYEQYF
J gene: TRBJ2-2; clone size: few; V gene: TRBV7-2; CDR3 protein: CASSSRRTGELFF
J gene: TRBJ2-4; clone size: -; V gene: TRBV20-1; CDR3 protein: CSALTVDLAKNIQYF
J gene: TRBJ2-7; clone size: -; V gene: TRBV5-1; CDR3 protein: CASSLAMTGIVSEQYF
J gene: TRBJ2-1; clone size: -; V gene: TRBV2; CDR3 protein: CASAYFGDEQFF
J gene: TRBJ2-1; clone size: -; V gene: TRBV6-5; CDR3 protein: CASSSTRLGTSRRNEQFF
J gene: TRBJ2-2; clone size: many; V gene: TRBV27; CDR3 protein: CASSYGQGRTGELFF